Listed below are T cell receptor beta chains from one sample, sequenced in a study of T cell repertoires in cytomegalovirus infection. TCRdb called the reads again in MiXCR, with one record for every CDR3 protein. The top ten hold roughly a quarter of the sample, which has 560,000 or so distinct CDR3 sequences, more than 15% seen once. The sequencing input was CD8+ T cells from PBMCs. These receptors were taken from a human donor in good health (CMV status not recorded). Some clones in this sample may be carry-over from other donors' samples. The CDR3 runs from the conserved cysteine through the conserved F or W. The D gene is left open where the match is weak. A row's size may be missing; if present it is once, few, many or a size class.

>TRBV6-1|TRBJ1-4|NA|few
TGTGCCAGCACGAGGCAGGGGAGGAGGTTTTTT
CASTRQGRRFF
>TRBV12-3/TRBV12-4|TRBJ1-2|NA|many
TGTGCCAGCAGTCAGGGTCCCGGGGATGGCTACACCTTC
CASSQGPGDGYTF
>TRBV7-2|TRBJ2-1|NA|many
TGTGCCAGCAGCTTAGCGGGGCGGGGGCATGGCTCCTACAATGAGCAGTTCTTC
CASSLAGRGHGSYNEQFF
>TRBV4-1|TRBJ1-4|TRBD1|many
TGCGCCAGCAGCCAAGAACGGACAGGGTTGAATGAAAAACTGTTTTTT
CASSQERTGLNEKLFF
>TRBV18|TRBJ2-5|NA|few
TGTGCCAGCTCACCACCGGTTTCTCGAGAGACCCAGTACTTC
CASSPPVSRETQYF
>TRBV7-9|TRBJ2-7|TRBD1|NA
TGTGCCAGCAGCTTAGGGGTAGACAGGGGGCACGAGCAGTACTTC
CASSLGVDRGHEQYF
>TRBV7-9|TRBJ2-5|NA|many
TGTGCCAGCAGCGTTACTAGCCCACCGGAGACCCAGTACTTC
CASSVTSPPETQYF
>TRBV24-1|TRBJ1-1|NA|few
TGTGCCACCAGTGACAGAACGAACACTGAAGCTTTCTTT
CATSDRTNTEAFF
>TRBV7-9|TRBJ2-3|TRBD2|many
TGTGCCAGCAGCTTAGCGGGACTAGTTCAAGATACGCAGTATTTT
CASSLAGLVQDTQYF
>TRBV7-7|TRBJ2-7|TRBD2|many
TGTGCCAGCAGCCAGGAGGGCCGCGGGGGCTCCTACGAGCAGTACTTC
CASSQEGRGGSYEQYF
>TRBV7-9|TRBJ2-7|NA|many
TGTGCCAGCAGCTTAGTGGCTGGCGAGCAGTACTTC
CASSLVAGEQYF
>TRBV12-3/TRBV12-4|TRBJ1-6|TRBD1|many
TGTGCCAGCAGCAGATCCGGGACAGGGGGCTTGGGTAATTCACCCCTCCACTTT
CASSRSGTGGLGNSPLHF
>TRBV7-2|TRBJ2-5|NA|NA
TGTGCCAGAAGCCGTCGACAGGTAGAACAAGAGACCCAGTACTTC
CARSRRQVEQETQYF
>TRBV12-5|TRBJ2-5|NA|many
TGTGCTAGTGGTTCCTGGTCCTCTCCCGAGACCCAGTACTTC
CASGSWSSPETQYF
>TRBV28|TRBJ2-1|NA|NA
TGTGCCAGCAGTTTAATAACTCTAACGAGGAATGAGCAGTTCTTC
CASSLITLTRNEQFF
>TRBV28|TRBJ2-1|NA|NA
TGTGCCAGCAGTTCGTGGCGGTACAATGAGCAGTTCTTC
CASSSWRYNEQFF
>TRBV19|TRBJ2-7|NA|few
TGTGCCAGTCAATCACGGACCTCCTACGAGCAGTACTTC
CASQSRTSYEQYF
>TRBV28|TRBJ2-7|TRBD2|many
TGTGCCAGCAGTAAAACAAAGCGGGGCCAGGACGAGCAGTACTTC
CASSKTKRGQDEQYF
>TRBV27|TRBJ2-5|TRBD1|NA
TGTGCCAGCAGTTTATCGATGGGGGACAGGGAAGAGACCCAGTACTTC
CASSLSMGDREETQYF
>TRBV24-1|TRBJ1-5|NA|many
TGTGCCACCAGTACAGGGACCGGGCAGCCCCAGCATTTT
CATSTGTGQPQHF
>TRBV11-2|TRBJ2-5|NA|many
TGTGCCAGCAGCTTCCTTCGCGGGCGGGAGACCCAGTACTTC
CASSFLRGRETQYF
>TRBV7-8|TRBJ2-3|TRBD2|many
TGTGCCAGCAGCCTAAGCGGGAGGGCCGACGTAGATACGCAGTATTTT
CASSLSGRADVDTQYF
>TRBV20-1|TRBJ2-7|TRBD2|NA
TGCAGTGCGGATGGACTAGCGGTCTCCTACGAGCAGTACTTC
CSADGLAVSYEQYF
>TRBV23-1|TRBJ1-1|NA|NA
TGCGCCAGCAGTCAAAGTCTGAACACTGAAGCTTTCTTT
CASSQSLNTEAFF
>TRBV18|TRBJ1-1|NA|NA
TGTGCCAGCTCACCACCTCCCATGCAGGGGCTAAACACTGAAGCTTTCTTT
CASSPPPMQGLNTEAFF
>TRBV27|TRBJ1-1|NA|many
TGTGCCAGCACCTCCCAAAGCTTCGCTGAAGCTTTCTTT
CASTSQSFAEAFF
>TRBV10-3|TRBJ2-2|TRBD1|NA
TGTGCCACATCAGGGGGGAACACCGGGGAGCTGTTTTTT
CATSGGNTGELFF
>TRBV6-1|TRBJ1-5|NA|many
TGTGCCAGCAAACTGACCCGGCTTTCTCAGGGGAATCAGCCCCAGCATTTT
CASKLTRLSQGNQPQHF
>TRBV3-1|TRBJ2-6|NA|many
TGTGCCAGCAGCGACCCAGGCTCGCGGCGCCAGCCTGGGGCCAACGTCCTGACTTTC
CASSDPGSRRQPGANVLTF
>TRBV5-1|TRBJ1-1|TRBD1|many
TGTGCCAGCAGCCCCCGGACAGGGAGGAACACTGAAGCTTTCTTT
CASSPRTGRNTEAFF
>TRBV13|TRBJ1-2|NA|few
TGTGCCAGCAGCTTAGTACCAGGGAGGGATGGCTACACCTTC
CASSLVPGRDGYTF
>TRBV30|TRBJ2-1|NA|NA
TGTGCCTGGAGTGTAATTAGCGGCTTCGACAATGAGCAGTTCTTC
CAWSVISGFDNEQFF
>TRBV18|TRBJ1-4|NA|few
TGTGCCAGCTCACCAATCCGGGACGCCGAGGAAAAACTGTTTTTT
CASSPIRDAEEKLFF
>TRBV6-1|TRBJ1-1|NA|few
TGTGCCAGCAGTACCTACAGGGCGGAGACTGAAGCTTTCTTT
CASSTYRAETEAFF
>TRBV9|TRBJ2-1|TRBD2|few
TGTGCCAGCAGCCCTCGGGACTACCCTTACAATGAGCAGTTCTTC
CASSPRDYPYNEQFF
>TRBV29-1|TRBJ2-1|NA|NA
TGCAGCGTGGGAGACTCCTCCTACAATGAGCAGTTCTTC
CSVGDSSYNEQFF
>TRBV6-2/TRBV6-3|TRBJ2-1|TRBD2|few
TGTGCCAGCAGTTACGTGGCGGGGGGGCGGTGGAATGAGCAGTTCTTC
CASSYVAGGRWNEQFF
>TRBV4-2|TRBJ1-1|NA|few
TGTGCCAGCAGCCGAGAGGACAGCTTAATGAACACTGAAGCTTTCTTT
CASSREDSLMNTEAFF
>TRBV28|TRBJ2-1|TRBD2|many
TGTGCCAGCAGCACAGGACTAGCCTCCTACAATGAGCAGTTCTTC
CASSTGLASYNEQFF
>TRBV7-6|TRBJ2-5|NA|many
TGTGCCAGCAGCCAACGGACAGCTCAAGAGACCCAGTACTTC
CASSQRTAQETQYF